Each of the 28 T cell receptor beta chains below was sequenced from the same sample in a study of beta chain features in type 1 diabetes. Isolated RNA was reverse transcribed in full, so expressed TCRB transcripts were sequenced. Data came from immunoSEQ multiplex PCR; TCRdb stores just in-frame clones and leaves some out. The sample records about 900,000 clones, roughly 15% being singletons. Input material: naive CD4+ T cells from blood. These receptors were obtained from a woman aged 18-29 years in good health.

The sample holds a few counts of this clone. The V gene is TRBV4-1, the J gene TRBJ2-5, with TRBD1 matching 10 bases. The junction had 4 bases not matched to a gene; V was cut back by 3 bases and J by 3 bases. Germline lookup yields CDR1 MGHRA and CDR2 YSYEKL. CDR3 length: 15 amino acids. The CDR3 nucleotides read TGCGCCAGCAGCCAGGCGGGGACAGGGGAAGAGACCCAGTACTTC. It translates to CASSQAGTGEETQYF.

This chain links TRBV18 with TRBJ2-3; D tentatively fits TRBD1 or TRBD2 (5 bases each). V was clipped by 1 base and J by 3 bases, with 11 bases between them. CDR1 is KGHSH and CDR2 is LQKENI in the germline V gene. The CDR3 is 15 residues long. This chain's CDR3 is CASSPRDGRTDTQYF. In DNA, the CDR3 is TGTGCCAGCTCACCACGGGACGGAAGAACAGATACGCAGTATTTT.

The chain combines TRBV5-6 with TRBJ2-7; D gene ambiguous. Per the germline V gene, CDR1 is SGHDT and CDR2 is YYEEEE. The V end lost 0 bases, the J end lost 3 bases, and 13 bases lay between the germline ends. The CDR3 is made up of 15 amino acids. Written as DNA, the CDR3 is TGTGCCAGCAGCTTGGGCCCTTACGGTCGCTACGAGCAGTACTTC. This sequence encodes CASSLGPYGRYEQYF. The variable domain in full, with the rest retrieved from reference TRBV5-6 and TRBJ2-7, is DAGVTQSPTHLIKTRGQQVTLRCSPKSGHDTVSWYQQALGQGPQFIFQYYEEEERQRGNFPDRFSGHQFPNYSSELNVNALLLGDSALYLCASSLGPYGRYEQYFGPGTRLTVT.

The rearrangement links TRBV6-1 to TRBJ1-2; weak D call: TRBD1 (5 bases). CDR1 is MNHNS, CDR2 SASEGT, per germline. This CDR3 comprises 14 residues. V was shortened by 6 bases and J by 5 bases, with 16 bases between the two germline ends. In DNA, the CDR3 is TGTGCCAGCAGCAGATTTGGCAGGGATTATGGCTACACCTTC. It yields the protein CASSRFGRDYGYTF.

This clone was seen a few times. The CDR3 sequence: CASSSPFRADQETQYF. DNA for the CDR3: TGTGCCAGCAGCTCCCCCTTCCGGGCGGACCAAGAGACCCAGTACTTC. The V and J genes are TRBV7-6 and TRBJ2-5; D not resolved. This CDR3 comprises 16 residues. CDR1 and CDR2 from the germline V gene are SGHVS and FNYEAQ. V dropped 4 bases and J dropped 0 bases, with 15 bases sitting between them. Combining the CDR3 with reference TRBV7-6 and TRBJ2-5 gives the whole variable domain GAGVSQSPRYKVTKRGQDVALRCDPISGHVSLYWYRQALGQGPEFLTYFNYEAQQDKSGLPNDRFSAERPEGSISTLTIQRTEQRDSAMYRCASSSPFRADQETQYFGPGTRLLVL.

V is TRBV6-5 and J is TRBJ2-1, with a weak D call TRBD2 (6 bases). V was cut by 2 bases and J by 13 bases, with 18 bases left in between. The length of the CDR3 is 14 residues. Looked up from germline, CDR1 is MNHEY and CDR2 is SVGAGI. The CDR3 loop reads CASSYQPRAGSQFF. The CDR3 DNA is TGTGCCAGCAGTTACCAACCAAGGGCGGGGTCCCAGTTCTTC.

This chain connects TRBV14 to TRBJ2-7; 8 positions agree with TRBD1. With 0 bases clipped from V and 9 bases from J, the junction kept 4 bases outside the gene matches. CDR1 is SGHDN, CDR2 FVKESK, per germline. The CDR3 spans 13 residues. The CDR3: CASSQDRGQVQYF. DNA for the CDR3: TGTGCCAGCAGCCAAGACAGGGGGCAGGTGCAGTACTTC.

The rearrangement links TRBV25-1 to TRBJ2-1, with D unresolved. The germline V and J ends were trimmed by 0 bases and 7 bases, with 10 bases remaining between them. The CDR3 spans 14 residues. Germline CDR1 MGHDK, CDR2 SYGVNS. CDR3 residues: CASSEYWQENEQFF. CDR3 sequence (DNA): TGTGCCAGCAGTGAATATTGGCAGGAGAATGAGCAGTTCTTC.

This clone was counted between two and nine times. V and J are TRBV6-5 and TRBJ2-1, with a tentative D call TRBD1 (5 bases). The germline gives CDR1 MNHEY, CDR2 SVGAGI. V was clipped by 5 bases and J by 7 bases, with 15 bases between them. This CDR3 contains 14 residues. The CDR3 here is CASSEYFKGNEQFF. CDR3 in DNA: TGTGCCAGCAGTGAATACTTCAAGGGGAATGAGCAGTTCTTC.

This clone came up a few times. The J gene is TRBJ1-3, the V gene TRBV18; the D is unclear. V lost 3 bases and J lost 0, with 9 bases in between. The CDR3 runs to 15 residues. Germline CDR1 is KGHSH and CDR2 is LQKENI. CDR3 residues: CASSPSTSSGNTIYF. The CDR3 DNA reads TGTGCCAGCTCACCCTCGACAAGCTCTGGAAACACCATATATTTT.

The chain employs TRBV4-2 and TRBJ2-3; TRBD2 matches 8 bases. V was pared by 3 bases and J by 1 base, with 9 bases of the junction left unmatched. The germline gives CDR1 LGHNA, CDR2 YNFKEQ. The CDR3 extends over 17 amino acids. This chain's CDR3 is CASSHSHPGGGTDTQYF. In DNA, the CDR3 is TGTGCCAGCAGCCATTCCCATCCCGGGGGGGGCACAGATACGCAGTATTTT.

The chain recombines TRBV7-2 with TRBJ1-1; TRBD1 aligns across 8 bases. Per the germline V gene, CDR1 is SGHTA and CDR2 is FQGNSA. V was clipped by 4 bases and J by 7 bases; unmatched bases: 11. The length of the CDR3 is 15 residues. Here the CDR3 reads CASSWSRDRYYEAFF. CDR3 in DNA: TGTGCCAGCAGCTGGTCCCGGGACAGGTATTATGAAGCTTTCTTT. The full variable domain, its missing parts supplied by reference TRBV7-2 and TRBJ1-1, is GAGVSQSPSNKVTEKGKDVELRCDPISGHTALYWYRQSLGQGLEFLIYFQGNSAPDKSGLPSDRFSAERTGGSVSTLTIQRTQQEDSAVYLCASSWSRDRYYEAFFGQGTRLTVV.

This chain links TRBV10-3 with TRBJ2-7, with a weak D call TRBD2 (6 bases). The CDR3 contains 16 residues. Germline V gene lookup returns CDR1 ENHRY and CDR2 SYGVKD. Trimming pared 3 bases from V and 3 bases from J, leaving 18 bases between. The CDR3 here is CAISESQRGVVYEQYF. The CDR3 DNA follows: TGTGCCATCAGTGAATCCCAACGCGGGGTCGTCTACGAGCAGTACTTC.

The V gene is TRBV4-1, the J gene TRBJ2-1; a weak D match, TRBD1 (6 bases). CDR1 MGHRA and CDR2 YSYEKL come from the germline V gene. The V and J ends lost 4 bases and 9 bases respectively, with 19 bases between them. The length of the CDR3 is 15 residues. The CDR3: CASSPNVGGRGEQFF. The CDR3 DNA reads TGCGCCAGCAGCCCAAACGTTGGGGGCCGGGGTGAGCAGTTCTTC.

V usage is TRBV25-1 and J usage is TRBJ2-3; D possibly corresponds to TRBD2 (6 bases). The germline V gene has CDR1 MGHDK and CDR2 SYGVNS. V was cut by 1 base and J by 4 bases, with 9 bases left in between. This CDR3 comprises 14 residues. The DNA of the CDR3 is TGTGCCAGCAGTGAATCAGGAGGGCCAGATACGCAGTATTTT. Its translation: CASSESGGPDTQYF.

This clone came up once. The chain recombines TRBV28 with TRBJ1-2; D is possibly TRBD1 (5 bases). This CDR3 spans 13 amino acids. The germline CDR1 and CDR2 sequences are MDHEN and SYDVKM. V lost 8 bases to trimming and J lost 7 bases, with 17 bases between them. This chain's CDR3 is CASGERQRSGYTF. CDR3 DNA sequence: TGTGCCAGCGGGGAACGACAGCGGAGTGGCTACACCTTC.

The genes are TRBV5-4 and TRBJ2-1; 13 positions agree with TRBD2. The CDR3 length is 17 residues. Losses at the gene ends were 2 bases for V and 3 bases for J; bases not matched to a gene: 5. CDR1 is SGHNT, CDR2 YYREEE, per germline (reference sequence). CDR3 DNA: TGTGCCAGCAGCTTAGGACTAGCGGGAGCTATCTACAATGAGCAGTTCTTC. It yields the protein CASSLGLAGAIYNEQFF.

The rearrangement links TRBV5-6 to TRBJ2-3; the D gene is possibly TRBD1 (6 bases). V was trimmed by 1 base and J by 3 bases, leaving 12 bases between them. The CDR3 consists of 15 residues. Looked up from germline, CDR1 is SGHDT and CDR2 is YYEEEE. CDR3 sequence (DNA): TGTGCCAGCAGCTTGAGGGGGATTCGTACAGATACGCAGTATTTT. This codes for CASSLRGIRTDTQYF.

The chain employs TRBV28 and TRBJ2-3; perhaps TRBD1 as D (6 bases). The CDR3 is made up of 13 amino acids. V was pared by 6 bases and J by 4 bases, with 11 bases between. Germline V CDR1 and CDR2: MDHEN, SYDVKM. The CDR3 here is CASSPQGADTQYF. The CDR3 nucleotides read TGTGCCAGCAGCCCACAGGGTGCAGATACGCAGTATTTT.

This clone was found a few times. This chain links TRBV27 with TRBJ2-5; D is uncertain. Trimming stripped 5 bases from V and 3 bases from J, with 16 bases between. The CDR3 has 15 residues. The germline CDR1 and CDR2 sequences are MNHEY and SMNVEV (reference sequence). The CDR3 sequence is CASSQARAPKETQYF. The CDR3 DNA reads TGTGCCAGCAGTCAAGCCCGGGCCCCGAAAGAGACCCAGTACTTC.

This clone was recorded a few times. V gene TRBV2 combines with J gene TRBJ1-2; D is unresolved. V lost 3 bases and J 8 bases, leaving 19 bases between the germline ends. The V gene's germline CDR1 is SNHLY and CDR2 FYNNEI. CDR3 size: 15 residues. The CDR3 nucleotides read TGTGCCAGCAGTGAGTTTTTTTTGGGGATTGACGGCTACACCTTC. It specifies CASSEFFLGIDGYTF. The full variable domain, in which reference TRBV2 and TRBJ1-2 provide the parts outside the CDR3, is EPEVTQTPSHQVTQMGQEVILRCVPISNHLYFYWYRQILGQKVEFLVSFYNNEISEKSEIFDDQFSVERPDGSNFTLKIRSTKLEDSAMYFCASSEFFLGIDGYTFGSGTRLTVV.

This clone occurred a few times. This chain joins TRBV6-4 and TRBJ1-5, with D tentatively TRBD1 (5 bases). The CDR3 has 16 amino acids. Per the germline V gene, CDR1 is MRHNA and CDR2 is SNTAGT. V dropped 2 bases and J dropped 1 base, with 12 bases sitting between them. Here the CDR3 reads CASSDLGPWSNQPQHF. CDR3 nucleotide sequence: TGTGCCAGCAGTGACCTGGGGCCTTGGAGCAATCAGCCCCAGCATTTT.

This chain links TRBV4-2 with TRBJ1-5; TRBD1 aligns across 7 bases. The CDR3 has 16 residues. The germline V gene has CDR1 LGHNA and CDR2 YNFKEQ. The V and J ends lost 0 bases and 0 bases, in that order; junction bases with no gene match: 2. CDR3 DNA sequence: TGTGCCAGCAGCCAAGAGGGGACAGATAGCAATCAGCCCCAGCATTTT. Its translation: CASSQEGTDSNQPQHF.

In its sample, this clone was seen a few times. Different DNA sequences within this sample yield the same CDR3. This chain connects TRBV7-2 to TRBJ2-7; D unresolved. V was trimmed by 3 bases and J by 4 bases, leaving 13 bases between them. Germline V gene lookup returns CDR1 SGHTA and CDR2 FQGNSA. The CDR3 runs to 14 residues. This CDR3 reads CASSFTGGRYEQYF. CDR3 nucleotide sequence: TGTGCCAGCAGCTTCACCGGTGGCCGGTACGAGCAGTACTTC.

This chain connects TRBV27 to TRBJ1-2, with D possibly TRBD1 on 6 matching bases. The V and J ends lost 2 bases and 3 bases respectively, with 13 bases between them. CDR3 length: 15 residues. Germline V CDR1 and CDR2: MNHEY, SMNVEV (reference sequence). CDR3 loop: CASSLLQGPYYGYTF. The CDR3 coding sequence is TGTGCCAGCAGTTTACTACAGGGCCCGTACTATGGCTACACCTTC.

This clone was seen a few times. The chain combines TRBV16 with TRBJ2-7; TRBD2 matches 10 bases. Germline values: CDR1 KGHSY, CDR2 FQNENV. The CDR3 runs to 16 residues. V was pared by 4 bases and J by 5 bases, with 11 bases of the junction left unmatched. DNA of the CDR3: TGTGCCAGCAGCCCCTCGGCGTCTAGCGGGAGTAACGAGCAGTACTTC. As protein: CASSPSASSGSNEQYF. The complete variable domain, with remaining parts taken from reference TRBV16 and TRBJ2-7, reads GEEVAQTPKHLVRGEGQKAKLYCAPIKGHSYVFWYQQVLKNEFKFLISFQNENVFDETGMPKERFSAKCLPNSPCSLEIQATKLEDSAVYFCASSPSASSGSNEQYFGPGTRLTVT.

The V and J genes are TRBV4-2 and TRBJ2-1; the match to TRBD2 covers 7 bases. From germline, CDR1 is LGHNA and CDR2 YNFKEQ. The CDR3 totals 16 residues. V was clipped by 4 bases and J by 4 bases; unmatched bases: 10. CDR3 loop: CASSRNLAEPYNEQFF. The CDR3 DNA sequence: TGTGCCAGCAGCCGCAACCTAGCGGAGCCGTACAATGAGCAGTTCTTC.

This chain uses TRBV7-2 with TRBJ1-5; D may be TRBD1 (6 bases). The CDR3 has 18 amino acids. Germline V gene sequence: CDR1 SGHTA, CDR2 FQGNSA. The V end was cut by 4 bases, the J end by 2 bases, with 21 bases between. The CDR3 spells CASSSTRGRGRGNQPQHF. For the CDR3, the DNA is TGTGCCAGCAGCTCTACCAGAGGACGGGGGCGAGGCAATCAGCCCCAGCATTTT.